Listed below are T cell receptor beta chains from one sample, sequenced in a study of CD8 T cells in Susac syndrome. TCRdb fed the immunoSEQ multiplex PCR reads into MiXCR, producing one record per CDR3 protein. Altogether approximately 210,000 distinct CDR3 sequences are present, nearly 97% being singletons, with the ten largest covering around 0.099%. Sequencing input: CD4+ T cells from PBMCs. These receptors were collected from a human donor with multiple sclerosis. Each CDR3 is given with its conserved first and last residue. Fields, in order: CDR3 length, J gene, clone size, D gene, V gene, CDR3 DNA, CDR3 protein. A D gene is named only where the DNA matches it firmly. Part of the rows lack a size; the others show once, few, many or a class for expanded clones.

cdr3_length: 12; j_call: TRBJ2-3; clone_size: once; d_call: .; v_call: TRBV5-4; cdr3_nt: TGTGCCAGCAGCAGAATCACAGATACGCAGTATTTT; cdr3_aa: CASSRITDTQYF
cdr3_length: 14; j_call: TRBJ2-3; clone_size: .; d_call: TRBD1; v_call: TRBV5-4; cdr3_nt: TGTGCCAGCAGCAACCAACAGGGGACAGATACGCAGTATTTT; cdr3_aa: CASSNQQGTDTQYF
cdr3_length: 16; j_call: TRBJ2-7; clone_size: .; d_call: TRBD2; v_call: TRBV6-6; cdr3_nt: TGTGCCAGCAGCTCCGGACTAGCGGGATACTCCTACGAGCAGTACTTC; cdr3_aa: CASSSGLAGYSYEQYF
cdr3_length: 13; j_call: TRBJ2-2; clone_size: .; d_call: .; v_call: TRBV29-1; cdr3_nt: TGCAGCGTTCAAACAGGACCCACCGGGGAGCTGTTTTTT; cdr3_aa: CSVQTGPTGELFF
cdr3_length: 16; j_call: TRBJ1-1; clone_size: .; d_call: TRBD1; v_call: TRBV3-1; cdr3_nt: TGTGCCAGCAGCCAGCCCACGGGACAGACGAACACTGAAGCTTTCTTT; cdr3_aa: CASSQPTGQTNTEAFF
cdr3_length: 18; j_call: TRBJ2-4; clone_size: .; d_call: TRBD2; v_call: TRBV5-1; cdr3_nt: TGCGCCAGCAGCTTCTCGTCTAGCGGGCGCCGGGATATAGACATTCAGTACTTC; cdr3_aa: CASSFSSSGRRDIDIQYF
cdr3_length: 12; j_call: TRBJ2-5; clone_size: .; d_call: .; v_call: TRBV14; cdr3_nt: TGTGCCAGCAGCCAGCGATTGAAGACCCAGTACTTC; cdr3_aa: CASSQRLKTQYF
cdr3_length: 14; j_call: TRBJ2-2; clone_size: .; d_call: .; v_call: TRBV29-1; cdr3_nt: TGCAGCGTTGAGTCTAGCGAGCGCACCGGGGAGCTGTTTTTT; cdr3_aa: CSVESSERTGELFF
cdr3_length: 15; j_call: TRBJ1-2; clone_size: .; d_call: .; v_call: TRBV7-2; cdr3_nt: TGTGCCAGCAGCTTAGGACTAACAGGAAACTATGGCTACACCTTC; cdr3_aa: CASSLGLTGNYGYTF
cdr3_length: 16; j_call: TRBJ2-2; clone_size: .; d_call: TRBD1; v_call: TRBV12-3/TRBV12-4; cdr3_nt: TGTGCCAGCAGTTTACTTGGGACAGTTAACACCGGGGAGCTGTTTTTT; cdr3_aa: CASSLLGTVNTGELFF
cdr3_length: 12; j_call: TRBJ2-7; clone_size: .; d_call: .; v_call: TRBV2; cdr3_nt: TGTGCCAGCAGTGAATCCCATTACGAGCAGTACTTC; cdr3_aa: CASSESHYEQYF
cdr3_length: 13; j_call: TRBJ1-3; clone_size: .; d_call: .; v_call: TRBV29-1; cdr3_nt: TGCAGCGTGGGGATTTACTCTGGAAACACCATATATTTT; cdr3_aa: CSVGIYSGNTIYF
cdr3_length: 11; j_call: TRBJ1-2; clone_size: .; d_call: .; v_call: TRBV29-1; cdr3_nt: TGCAGCGTTGAGCAGGGATATGGCTACACCTTC; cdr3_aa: CSVEQGYGYTF
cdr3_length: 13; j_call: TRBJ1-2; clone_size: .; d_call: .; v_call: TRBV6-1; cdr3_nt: TGTGCCAGCAGTGTGGGGCAGAATTCGGGCTACACCTTC; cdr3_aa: CASSVGQNSGYTF
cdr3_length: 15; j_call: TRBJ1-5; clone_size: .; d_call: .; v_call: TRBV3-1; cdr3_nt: TGTGCCAGCAGCGCGACCCACAGTAGCAATCAGCCCCAGCATTTT; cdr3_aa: CASSATHSSNQPQHF
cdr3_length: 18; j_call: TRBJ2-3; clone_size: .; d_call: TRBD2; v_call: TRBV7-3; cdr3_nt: TGTGCCAGCAGCTTATACGCGACTAGCGGGGGGCAGGGCGATACGCAGTATTTT; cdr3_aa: CASSLYATSGGQGDTQYF
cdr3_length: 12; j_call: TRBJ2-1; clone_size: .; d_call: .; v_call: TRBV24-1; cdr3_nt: TGTGCCACCAGTGATCAGGGGCCTGAGCAGTTCTTC; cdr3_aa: CATSDQGPEQFF
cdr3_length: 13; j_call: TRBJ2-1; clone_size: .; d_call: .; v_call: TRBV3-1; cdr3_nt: TGTGCCAACAGCCAAGATCCCGCGGGTGAGCAGTTCTTC; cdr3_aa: CANSQDPAGEQFF
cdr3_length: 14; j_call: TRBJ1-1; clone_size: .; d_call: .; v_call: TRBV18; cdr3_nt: TGTGCCAGCTCACCAGGGGCGGTGAACACTGAAGCTTTCTTT; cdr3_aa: CASSPGAVNTEAFF
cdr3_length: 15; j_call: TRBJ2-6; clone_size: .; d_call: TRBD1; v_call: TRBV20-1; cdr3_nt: TGCAGTGCTCTATCTCAGGGGGCAGGGGCCAACGTCCTGACTTTC; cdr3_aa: CSALSQGAGANVLTF
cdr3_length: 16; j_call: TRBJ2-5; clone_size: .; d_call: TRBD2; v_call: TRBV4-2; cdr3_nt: TGTGCCAGCAGCCAAGATACATTCGGCGGGGGAGAGACCCAGTACTTC; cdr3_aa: CASSQDTFGGGETQYF
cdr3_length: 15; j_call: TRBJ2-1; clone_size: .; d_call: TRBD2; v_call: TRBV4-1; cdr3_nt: TGCGCCAGCAGCCAGACTAGCGGGACCTACAATGAGCAGTTCTTC; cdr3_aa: CASSQTSGTYNEQFF
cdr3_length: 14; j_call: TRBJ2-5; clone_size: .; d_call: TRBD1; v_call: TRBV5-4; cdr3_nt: TGTGCCAGCAAAACCACAGGGGACAAAGAGACCCAGTACTTC; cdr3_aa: CASKTTGDKETQYF
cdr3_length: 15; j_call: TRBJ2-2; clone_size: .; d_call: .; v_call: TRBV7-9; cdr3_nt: TGTGCCAGCAGCTTAGATCACAGGGCAGCCGGGGAGCTGTTTTTT; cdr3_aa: CASSLDHRAAGELFF
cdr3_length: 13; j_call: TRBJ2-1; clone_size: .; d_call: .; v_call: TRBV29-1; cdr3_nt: TGCAGCGTTCACGGGGGACAGAGGAATGAGCAGTTCTTC; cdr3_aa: CSVHGGQRNEQFF
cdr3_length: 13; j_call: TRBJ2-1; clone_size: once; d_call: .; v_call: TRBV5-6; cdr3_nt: TGTGCCAGCAGCCTAATTCGGGGCAATGAGCAGTTCTTC; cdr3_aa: CASSLIRGNEQFF
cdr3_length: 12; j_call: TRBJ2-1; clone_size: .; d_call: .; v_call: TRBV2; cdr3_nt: TGTGCCAGCACCACCGCGGGTTATGAGCAGTTCTTC; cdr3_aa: CASTTAGYEQFF
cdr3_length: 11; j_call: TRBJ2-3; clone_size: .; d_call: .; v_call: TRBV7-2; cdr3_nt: TGTGCCAGCAGTTCTAGCGATACGCAGTATTTT; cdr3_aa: CASSSSDTQYF
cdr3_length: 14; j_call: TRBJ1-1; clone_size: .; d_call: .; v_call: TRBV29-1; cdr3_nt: TGCAGCGTTGAACAGTCCAACACCTTGATTGAAGCTTTCTTT; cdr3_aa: CSVEQSNTLIEAFF
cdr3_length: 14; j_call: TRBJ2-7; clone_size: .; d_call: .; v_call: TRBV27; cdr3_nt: TGTGCCAGCAGCCCTAGTTGGGGGTCCTACGAGCAGTACTTC; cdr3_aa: CASSPSWGSYEQYF
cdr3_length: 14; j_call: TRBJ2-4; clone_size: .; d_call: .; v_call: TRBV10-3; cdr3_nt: TGTGCCATCAGTGAGTCGCTTCAGGGGGGCATTCAGTACTTC; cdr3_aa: CAISESLQGGIQYF
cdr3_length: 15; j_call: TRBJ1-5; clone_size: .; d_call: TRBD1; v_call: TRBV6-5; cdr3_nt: TGTGCCAGCAGGAGGGACAGGAATAGCAATCAGCCCCAGCATTTT; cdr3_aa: CASRRDRNSNQPQHF
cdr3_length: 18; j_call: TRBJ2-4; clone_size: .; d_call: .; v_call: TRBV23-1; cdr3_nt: TGCGCCAGCAGTCAATCGCATCAGTTTGACTGTGCTGGGGACATTCAGTACTTC; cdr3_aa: CASSQSHQFDCAGDIQYF
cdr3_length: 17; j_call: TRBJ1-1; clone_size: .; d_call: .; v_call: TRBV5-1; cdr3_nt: TGCGCCAGCAGCTTGGTTTCAGGCGCGGCGGGGAACACTGAAGCTTTCTTT; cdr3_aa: CASSLVSGAAGNTEAFF
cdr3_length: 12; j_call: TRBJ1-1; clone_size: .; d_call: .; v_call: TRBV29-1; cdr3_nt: TGCAGCGTTGGTCGGGGGAACCCTGAAGCTTTCTTT; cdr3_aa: CSVGRGNPEAFF
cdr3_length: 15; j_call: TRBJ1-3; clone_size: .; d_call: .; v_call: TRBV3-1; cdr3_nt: TGTGCCAGCAACTCAAGGGAACTCGTTGGAAACACCATATATTTT; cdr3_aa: CASNSRELVGNTIYF
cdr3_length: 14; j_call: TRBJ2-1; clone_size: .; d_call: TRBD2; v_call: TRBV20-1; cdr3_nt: TGCAGTGCTAGATACGCGGGAGGGCGCAATGAGCAGTTCTTC; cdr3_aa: CSARYAGGRNEQFF
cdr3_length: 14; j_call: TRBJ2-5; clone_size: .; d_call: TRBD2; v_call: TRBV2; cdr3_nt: TGTGCCAGCAGCTTGGTTCTAGCGGGAGGGGAGCAGTACTTC; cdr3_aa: CASSLVLAGGEQYF
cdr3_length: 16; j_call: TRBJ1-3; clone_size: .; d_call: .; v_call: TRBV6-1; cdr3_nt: TGTGCCAGCAGACGCTCTCAAGATTTGGCTGGAAACACCATATATTTT; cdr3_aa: CASRRSQDLAGNTIYF
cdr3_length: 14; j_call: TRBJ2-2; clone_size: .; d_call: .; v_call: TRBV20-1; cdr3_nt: TGCAGTGCTCCCCGGGACATGAACACCGGGGAGCTGTTTTTT; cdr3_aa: CSAPRDMNTGELFF